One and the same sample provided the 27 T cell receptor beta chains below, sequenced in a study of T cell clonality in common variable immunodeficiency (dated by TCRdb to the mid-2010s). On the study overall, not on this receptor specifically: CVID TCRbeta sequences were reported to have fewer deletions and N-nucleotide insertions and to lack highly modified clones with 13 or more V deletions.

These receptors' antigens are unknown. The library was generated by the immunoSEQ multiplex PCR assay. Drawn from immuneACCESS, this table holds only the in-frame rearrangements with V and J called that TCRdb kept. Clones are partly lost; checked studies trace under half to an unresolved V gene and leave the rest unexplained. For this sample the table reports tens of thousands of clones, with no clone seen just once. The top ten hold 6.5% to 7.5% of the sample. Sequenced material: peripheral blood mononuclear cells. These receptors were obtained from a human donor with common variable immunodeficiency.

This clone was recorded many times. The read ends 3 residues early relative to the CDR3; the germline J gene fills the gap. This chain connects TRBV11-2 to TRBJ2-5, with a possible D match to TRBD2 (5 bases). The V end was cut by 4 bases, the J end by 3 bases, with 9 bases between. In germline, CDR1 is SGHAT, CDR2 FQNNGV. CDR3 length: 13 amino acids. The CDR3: CASSSSRKETQYF. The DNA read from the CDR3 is TGTGCCAGCAGCTCTAGCCGGAAAGAGACC.

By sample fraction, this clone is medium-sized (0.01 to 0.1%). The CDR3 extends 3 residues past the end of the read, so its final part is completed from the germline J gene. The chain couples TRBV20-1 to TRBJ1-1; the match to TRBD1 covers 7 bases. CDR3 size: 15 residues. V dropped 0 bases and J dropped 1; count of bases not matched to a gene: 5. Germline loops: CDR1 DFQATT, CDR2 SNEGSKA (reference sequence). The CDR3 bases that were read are TGCAGTGCTAGAGATGGGGCAGGGGGGAACACTGAA. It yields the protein CSARDGAGGNTE. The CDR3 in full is CSARDGAGGNTEAFF.

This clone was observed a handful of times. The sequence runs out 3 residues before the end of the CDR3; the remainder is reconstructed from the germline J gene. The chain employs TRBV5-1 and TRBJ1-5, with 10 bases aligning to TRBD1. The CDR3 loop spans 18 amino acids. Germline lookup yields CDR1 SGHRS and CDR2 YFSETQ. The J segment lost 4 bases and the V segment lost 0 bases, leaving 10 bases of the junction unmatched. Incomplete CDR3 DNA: TGCGCCAGCAGCTTGGCTCCCACCGGGACAGGGGCTAATCAGCCC. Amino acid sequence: CASSLAPTGTGANQP. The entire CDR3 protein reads CASSLAPTGTGANQPQHF.

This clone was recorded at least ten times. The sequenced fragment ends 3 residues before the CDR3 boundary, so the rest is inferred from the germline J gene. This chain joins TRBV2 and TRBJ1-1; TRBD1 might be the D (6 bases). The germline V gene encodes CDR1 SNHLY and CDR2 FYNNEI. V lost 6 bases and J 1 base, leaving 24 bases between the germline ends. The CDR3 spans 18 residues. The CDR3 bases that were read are TGTGCCAGCAGGCCCTCGGGGGGGGGCATTGTGGGGAACACTGAA. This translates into CASRPSGGGIVGNTE. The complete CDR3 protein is CASRPSGGGIVGNTEAFF.

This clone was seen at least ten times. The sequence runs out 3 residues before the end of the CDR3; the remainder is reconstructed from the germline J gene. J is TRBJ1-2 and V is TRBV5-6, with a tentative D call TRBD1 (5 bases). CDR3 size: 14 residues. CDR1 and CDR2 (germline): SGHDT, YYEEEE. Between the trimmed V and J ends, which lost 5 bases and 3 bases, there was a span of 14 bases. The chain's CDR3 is CASRSVREDYGYTF. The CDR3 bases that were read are TGTGCCAGCAGGTCGGTCAGGGAGGACTATGGC.

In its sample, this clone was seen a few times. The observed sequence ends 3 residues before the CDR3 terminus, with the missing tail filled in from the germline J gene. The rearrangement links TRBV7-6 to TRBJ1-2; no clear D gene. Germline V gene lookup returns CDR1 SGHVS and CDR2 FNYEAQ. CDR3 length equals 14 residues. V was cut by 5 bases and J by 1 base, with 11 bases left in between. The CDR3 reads CASSAGLYNYGYTF. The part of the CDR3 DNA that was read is TGTGCCAGCAGCGCAGGCCTGTATAACTATGGC.

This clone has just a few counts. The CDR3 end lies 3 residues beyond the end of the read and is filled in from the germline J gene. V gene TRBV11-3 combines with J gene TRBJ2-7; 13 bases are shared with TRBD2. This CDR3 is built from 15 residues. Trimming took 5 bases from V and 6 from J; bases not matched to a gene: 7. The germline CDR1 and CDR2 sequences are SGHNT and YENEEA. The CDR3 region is CASSLPGLAGIEQYF. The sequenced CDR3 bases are TGTGCCAGCAGCCTCCCGGGACTAGCGGGAATCGAG.

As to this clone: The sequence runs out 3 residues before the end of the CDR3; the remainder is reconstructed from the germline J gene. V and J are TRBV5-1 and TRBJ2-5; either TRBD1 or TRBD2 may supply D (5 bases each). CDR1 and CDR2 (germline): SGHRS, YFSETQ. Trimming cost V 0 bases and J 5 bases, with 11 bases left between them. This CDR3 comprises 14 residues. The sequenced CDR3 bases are TGCGCCAGCAGCTTGGCCAGAGAGGGGGAGACC. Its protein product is CASSLAREGET. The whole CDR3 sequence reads CASSLAREGETQYF.

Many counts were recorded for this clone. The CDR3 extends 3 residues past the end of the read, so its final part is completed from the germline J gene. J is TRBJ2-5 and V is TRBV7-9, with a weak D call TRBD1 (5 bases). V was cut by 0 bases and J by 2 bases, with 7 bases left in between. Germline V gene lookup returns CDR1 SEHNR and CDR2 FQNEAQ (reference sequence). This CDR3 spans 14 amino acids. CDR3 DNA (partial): TGTGCCAGCAGCTTAGCGACAGAGCAAGAGACC. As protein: CASSLATEQET. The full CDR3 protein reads CASSLATEQETQYF.

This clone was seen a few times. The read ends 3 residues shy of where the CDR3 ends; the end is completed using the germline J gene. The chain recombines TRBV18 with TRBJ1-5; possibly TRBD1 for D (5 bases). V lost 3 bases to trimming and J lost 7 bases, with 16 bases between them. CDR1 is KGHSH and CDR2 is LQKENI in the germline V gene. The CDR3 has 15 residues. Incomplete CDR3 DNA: TGTGCCAGCTCACCGTCCGGAAGGGGTGCGCAGCCC. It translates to CASSPSGRGAQP. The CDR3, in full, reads CASSPSGRGAQPQHF.

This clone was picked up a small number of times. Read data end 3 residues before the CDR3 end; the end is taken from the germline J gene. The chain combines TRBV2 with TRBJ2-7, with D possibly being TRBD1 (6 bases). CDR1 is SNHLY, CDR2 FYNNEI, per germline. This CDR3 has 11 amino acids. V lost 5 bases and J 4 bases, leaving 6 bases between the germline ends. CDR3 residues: CASSRGYEQYF. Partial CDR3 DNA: TGTGCCAGCAGTAGGGGGTACGAG.

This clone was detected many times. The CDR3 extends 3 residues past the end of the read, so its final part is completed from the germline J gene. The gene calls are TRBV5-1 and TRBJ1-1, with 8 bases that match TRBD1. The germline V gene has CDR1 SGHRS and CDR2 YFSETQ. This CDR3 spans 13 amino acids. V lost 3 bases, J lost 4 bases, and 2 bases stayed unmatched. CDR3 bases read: TGCGCCAGCAGCTACCAGGGGGCCACTGAA. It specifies CASSYQGATE. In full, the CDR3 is CASSYQGATEAFF.

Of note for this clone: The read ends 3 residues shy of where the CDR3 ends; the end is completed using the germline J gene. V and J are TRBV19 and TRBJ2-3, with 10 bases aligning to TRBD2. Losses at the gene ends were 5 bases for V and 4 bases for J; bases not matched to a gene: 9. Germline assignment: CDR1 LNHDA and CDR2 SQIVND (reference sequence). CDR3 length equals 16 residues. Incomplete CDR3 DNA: TGTGCCAGTAGTTCTCTGGTAGCGGGAGGCTCAGATACG. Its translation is CASSSLVAGGSDT. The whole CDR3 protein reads CASSSLVAGGSDTQYF.

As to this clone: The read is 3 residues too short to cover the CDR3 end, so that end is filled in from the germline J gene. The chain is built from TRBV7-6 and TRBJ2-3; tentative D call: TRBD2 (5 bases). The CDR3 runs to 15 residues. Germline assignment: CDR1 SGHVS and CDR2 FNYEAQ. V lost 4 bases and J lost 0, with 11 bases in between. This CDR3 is CASSSGQRSTDTQYF. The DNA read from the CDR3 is TGTGCCAGCAGCTCCGGGCAGCGGAGCACAGATACG.

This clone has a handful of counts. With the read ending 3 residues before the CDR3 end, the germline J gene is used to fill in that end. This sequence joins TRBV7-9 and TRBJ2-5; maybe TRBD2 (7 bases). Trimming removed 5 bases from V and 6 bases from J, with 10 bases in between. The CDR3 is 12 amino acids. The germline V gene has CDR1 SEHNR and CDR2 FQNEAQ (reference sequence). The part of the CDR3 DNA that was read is TGTGCCAGCAGCGAGGGGGGGAAGACC. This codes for CASSEGGKT. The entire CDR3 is CASSEGGKTQYF.

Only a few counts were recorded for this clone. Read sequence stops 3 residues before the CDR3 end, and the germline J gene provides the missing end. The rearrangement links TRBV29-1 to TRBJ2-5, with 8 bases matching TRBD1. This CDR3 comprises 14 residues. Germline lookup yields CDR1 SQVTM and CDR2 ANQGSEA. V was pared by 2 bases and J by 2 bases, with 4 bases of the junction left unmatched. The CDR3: CSVESGGGQETQYF. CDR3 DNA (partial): TGCAGCGTTGAATCAGGGGGCGGGCAAGAGACC.

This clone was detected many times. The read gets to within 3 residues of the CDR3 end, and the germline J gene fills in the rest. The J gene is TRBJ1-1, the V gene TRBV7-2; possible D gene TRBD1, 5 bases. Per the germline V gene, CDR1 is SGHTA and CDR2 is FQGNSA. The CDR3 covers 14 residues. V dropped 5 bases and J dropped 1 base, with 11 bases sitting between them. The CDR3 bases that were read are TGTGCCAGCAGCAAGGGGCAGGGGAACACTGAA. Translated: CASSKGQGNTE. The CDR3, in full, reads CASSKGQGNTEAFF. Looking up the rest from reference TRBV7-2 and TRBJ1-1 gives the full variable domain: GAGVSQSPSNKVTEKGKDVELRCDPISGHTALYWYRQSLGQGLEFLIYFQGNSAPDKSGLPSDRFSAERTGGSVSTLTIQRTQQEDSAVYLCASSKGQGNTEAFFGQGTRLTVV.

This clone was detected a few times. The CDR3 sequence: CASHRVSNYGYTF. The sequenced CDR3 bases are TGTGCCAGCCACAGGGTGAGCAACTATGGC. The chain carries TRBV6-2 or TRBV6-3 and TRBJ1-2; TRBD1 might be the D (6 bases). The read falls 3 residues short of the CDR3 end, and the missing part is taken from the germline J gene. Germline values: CDR1 MNHEY, CDR2 SVGEGT. This CDR3 has 13 amino acids. The V gene lost 8 bases and the J gene lost 2 bases, with 12 bases spanning the gap.

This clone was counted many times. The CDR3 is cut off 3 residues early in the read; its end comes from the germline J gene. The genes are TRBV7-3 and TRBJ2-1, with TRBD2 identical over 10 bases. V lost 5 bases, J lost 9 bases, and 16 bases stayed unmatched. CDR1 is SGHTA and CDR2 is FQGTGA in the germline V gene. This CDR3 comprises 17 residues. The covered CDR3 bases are TGTGCCAGCAGCCCATGGGGCACTAGCGGGAAGGCCGGTGAG. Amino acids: CASSPWGTSGKAGE. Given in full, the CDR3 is CASSPWGTSGKAGEQFF.

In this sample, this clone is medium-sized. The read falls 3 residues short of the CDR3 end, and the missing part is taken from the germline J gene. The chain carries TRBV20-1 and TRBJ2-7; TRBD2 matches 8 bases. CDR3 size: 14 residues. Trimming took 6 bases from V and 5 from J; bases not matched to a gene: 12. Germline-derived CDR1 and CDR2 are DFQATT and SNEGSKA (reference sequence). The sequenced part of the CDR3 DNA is TGCAGTGCCAGTCCGGGACTAGGTATCGACGAG. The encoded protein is CSASPGLGIDE. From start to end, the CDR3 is CSASPGLGIDEQYF.

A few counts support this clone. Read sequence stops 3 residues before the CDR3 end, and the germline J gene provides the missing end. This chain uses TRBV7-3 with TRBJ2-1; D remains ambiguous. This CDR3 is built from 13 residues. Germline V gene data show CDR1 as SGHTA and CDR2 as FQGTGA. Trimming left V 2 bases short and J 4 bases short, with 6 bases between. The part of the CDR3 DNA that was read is TGTGCCAGCAGCTTACTGCAGTACAATGAG. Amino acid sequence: CASSLLQYNE. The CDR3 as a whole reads CASSLLQYNEQFF.

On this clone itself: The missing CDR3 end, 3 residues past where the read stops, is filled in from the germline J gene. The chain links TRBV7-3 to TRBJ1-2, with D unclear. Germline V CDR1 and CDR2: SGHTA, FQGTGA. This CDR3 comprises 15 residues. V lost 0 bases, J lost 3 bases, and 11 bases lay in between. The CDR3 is CASSLTHDSYYGYTF. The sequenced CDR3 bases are TGTGCCAGCAGCTTAACGCACGACTCCTACTATGGC.

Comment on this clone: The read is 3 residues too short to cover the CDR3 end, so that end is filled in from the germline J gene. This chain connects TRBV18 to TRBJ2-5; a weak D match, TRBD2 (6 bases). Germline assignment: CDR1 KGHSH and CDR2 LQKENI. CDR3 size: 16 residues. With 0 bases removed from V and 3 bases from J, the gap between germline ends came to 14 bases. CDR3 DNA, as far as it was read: TGTGCCAGCTCACCACCGGCTAGCGTTGTAAAAGAGACC. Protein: CASSPPASVVKET. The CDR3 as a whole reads CASSPPASVVKETQYF.

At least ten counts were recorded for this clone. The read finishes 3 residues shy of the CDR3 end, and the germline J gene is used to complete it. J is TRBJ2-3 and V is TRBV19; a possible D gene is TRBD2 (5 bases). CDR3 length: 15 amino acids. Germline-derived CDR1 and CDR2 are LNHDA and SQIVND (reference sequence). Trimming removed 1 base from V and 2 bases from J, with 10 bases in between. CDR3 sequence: CASSIGGLSTDTQYF. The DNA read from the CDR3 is TGTGCCAGTAGTATAGGAGGGCTTTCCACAGATACG.

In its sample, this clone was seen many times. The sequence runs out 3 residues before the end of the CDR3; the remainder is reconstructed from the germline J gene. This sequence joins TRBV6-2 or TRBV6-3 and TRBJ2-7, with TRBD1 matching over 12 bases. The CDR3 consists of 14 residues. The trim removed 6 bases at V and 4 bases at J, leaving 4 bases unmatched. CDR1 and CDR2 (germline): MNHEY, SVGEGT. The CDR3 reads CASRWDRGRYEQYF. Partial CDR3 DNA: TGTGCCAGCAGATGGGACAGGGGGCGATACGAG.

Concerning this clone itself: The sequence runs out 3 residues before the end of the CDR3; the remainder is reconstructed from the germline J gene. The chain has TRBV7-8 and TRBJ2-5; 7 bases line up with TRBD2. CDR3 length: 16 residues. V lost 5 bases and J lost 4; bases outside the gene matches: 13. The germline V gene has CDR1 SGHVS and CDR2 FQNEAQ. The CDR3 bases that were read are TGTGCCAGCAGCCTACGATTTAGAGTAGCGGGAGAGACC. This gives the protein CASSLRFRVAGET. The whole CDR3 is CASSLRFRVAGETQYF.

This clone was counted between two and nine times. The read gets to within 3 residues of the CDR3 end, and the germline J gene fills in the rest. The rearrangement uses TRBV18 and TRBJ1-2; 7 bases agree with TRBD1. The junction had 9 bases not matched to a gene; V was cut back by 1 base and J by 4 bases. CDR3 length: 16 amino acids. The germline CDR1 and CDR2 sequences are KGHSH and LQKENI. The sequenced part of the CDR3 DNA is TGTGCCAGCTCACCACTAACAGGGGATACGAGCTATGGC. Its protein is CASSPLTGDTSYG. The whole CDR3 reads CASSPLTGDTSYGYTF.